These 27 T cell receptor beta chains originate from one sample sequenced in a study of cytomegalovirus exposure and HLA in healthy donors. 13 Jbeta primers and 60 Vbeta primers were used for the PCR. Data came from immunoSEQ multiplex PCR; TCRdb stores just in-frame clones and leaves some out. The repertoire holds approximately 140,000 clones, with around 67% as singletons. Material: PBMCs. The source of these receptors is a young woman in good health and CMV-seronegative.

CDR3 sequence (DNA): TGTGCTAGTGGTCCTGGCGTAATCGGGATTGGCCTGAATACGCAGTATTTT. Translation gives CASGPGVIGIGLNTQYF. The rearrangement joins TRBV12-5 to TRBJ2-3, with D perhaps matching TRBD2 (5 bases). The CDR3 runs 17 residues. Trimming took 5 bases from V and 7 from J, leaving 25 bases between them. Per the germline V gene, CDR1 is LGHNT and CDR2 is FRNRAP. Complete variable domain (other parts from reference TRBV12-5 and TRBJ2-3): DARVTQTPRHKVTEMGQEVTMRCQPILGHNTVFWYRQTMMQGLELLAYFRNRAPLDDSGMPKDRFSAEMPDATLATLKIQPSEPRDSAVYFCASGPGVIGIGLNTQYFGPGTRLTVL.

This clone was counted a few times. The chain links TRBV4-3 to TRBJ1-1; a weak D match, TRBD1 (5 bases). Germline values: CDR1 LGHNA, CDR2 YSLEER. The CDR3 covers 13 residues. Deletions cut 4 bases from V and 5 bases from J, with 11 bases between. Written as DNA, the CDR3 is TGCGCCAGCAGCCGAGGAGGGGAAACTGAAGCTTTCTTT. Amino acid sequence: CASSRGGETEAFF.

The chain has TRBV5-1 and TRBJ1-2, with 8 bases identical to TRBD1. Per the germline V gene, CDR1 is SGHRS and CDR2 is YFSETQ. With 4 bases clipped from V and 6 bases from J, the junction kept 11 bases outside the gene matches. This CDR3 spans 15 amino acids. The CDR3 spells CASSGSPGQVNGYTF. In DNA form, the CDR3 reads TGCGCCAGCAGCGGTTCCCCGGGACAGGTCAATGGCTACACCTTC. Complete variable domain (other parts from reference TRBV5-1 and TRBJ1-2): KAGVTQTPRYLIKTRGQQVTLSCSPISGHRSVSWYQQTPGQGLQFLFEYFSETQRNKGNFPGRFSGRQFSNSRSEMNVSTLELGDSALYLCASSGSPGQVNGYTFGSGTRLTVV.

CDR3 in amino acids: CASSLGVGHGGELFF. Written as DNA, the CDR3 is TGTGCCAGCAGCTTAGGAGTGGGACACGGCGGGGAGCTGTTTTTT. The chain combines TRBV11-2 with TRBJ2-2; TRBD1 might be the D (6 bases). Looked up from germline, CDR1 is SGHAT and CDR2 is FQNNGV. V was pared by 1 base and J by 7 bases, with 13 bases between. This CDR3 is built from 15 residues.

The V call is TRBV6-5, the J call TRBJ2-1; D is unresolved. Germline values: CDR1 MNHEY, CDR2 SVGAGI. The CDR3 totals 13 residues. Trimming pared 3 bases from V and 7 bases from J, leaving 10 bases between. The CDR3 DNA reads TGTGCCAGCAGTTATGGCAGTTTGAATGAGCAGTTCTTC. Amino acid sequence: CASSYGSLNEQFF.

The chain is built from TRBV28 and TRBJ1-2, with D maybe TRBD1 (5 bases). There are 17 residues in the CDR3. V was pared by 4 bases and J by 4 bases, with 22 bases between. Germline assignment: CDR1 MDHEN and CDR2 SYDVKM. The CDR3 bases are TGTGCCAGCAGTTCACCATCTGAGCAGGGTGTAGGCTATGGCTACACCTTC. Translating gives CASSSPSEQGVGYGYTF.

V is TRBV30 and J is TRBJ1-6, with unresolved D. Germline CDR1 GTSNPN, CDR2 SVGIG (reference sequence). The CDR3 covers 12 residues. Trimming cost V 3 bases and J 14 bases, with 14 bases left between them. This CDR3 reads CAWRTGIRSLHF. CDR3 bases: TGTGCCTGGAGGACCGGGATTAGGTCCCTCCACTTT. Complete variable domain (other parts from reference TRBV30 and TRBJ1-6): SQTIHQWPATLVQPVGSPLSLECTVEGTSNPNLYWYRQAAGRGLQLLFYSVGIGQISSEVPQNLSASRPQDRQFILSSKKLLLSDSGFYLCAWRTGIRSLHFGNGTRLTVT.

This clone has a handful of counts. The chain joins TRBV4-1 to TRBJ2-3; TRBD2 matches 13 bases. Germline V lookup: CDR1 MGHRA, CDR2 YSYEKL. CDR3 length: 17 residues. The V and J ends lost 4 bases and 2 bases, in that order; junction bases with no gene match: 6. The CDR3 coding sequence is TGCGCCAGCAGCCTAGCCGGACTAGCGGGAGCCACAGATACGCAGTATTTT. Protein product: CASSLAGLAGATDTQYF.

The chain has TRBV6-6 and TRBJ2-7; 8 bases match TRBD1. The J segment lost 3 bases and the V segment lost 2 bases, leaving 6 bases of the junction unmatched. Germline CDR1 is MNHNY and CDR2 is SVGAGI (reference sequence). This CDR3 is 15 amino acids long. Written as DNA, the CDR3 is TGTGCCAGCAGTTACAGTCAGGGGGCGCGCTACGAGCAGTACTTC. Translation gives CASSYSQGARYEQYF.

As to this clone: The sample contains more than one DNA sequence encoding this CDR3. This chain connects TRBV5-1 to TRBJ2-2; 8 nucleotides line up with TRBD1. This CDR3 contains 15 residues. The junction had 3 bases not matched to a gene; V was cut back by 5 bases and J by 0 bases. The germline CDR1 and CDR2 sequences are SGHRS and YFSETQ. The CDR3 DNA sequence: TGCGCCAGCAGTCCGGACAGGGCGAACACCGGGGAGCTGTTTTTT. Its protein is CASSPDRANTGELFF. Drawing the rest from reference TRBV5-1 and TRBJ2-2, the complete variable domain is KAGVTQTPRYLIKTRGQQVTLSCSPISGHRSVSWYQQTPGQGLQFLFEYFSETQRNKGNFPGRFSGRQFSNSRSEMNVSTLELGDSALYLCASSPDRANTGELFFGEGSRLTVL.

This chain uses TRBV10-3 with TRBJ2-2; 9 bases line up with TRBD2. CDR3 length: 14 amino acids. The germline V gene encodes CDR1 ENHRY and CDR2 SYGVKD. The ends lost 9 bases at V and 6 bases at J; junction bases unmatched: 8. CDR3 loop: CAMQGTSRAGELFF. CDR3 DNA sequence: TGTGCCATGCAAGGGACTAGCAGGGCCGGGGAGCTGTTTTTT.

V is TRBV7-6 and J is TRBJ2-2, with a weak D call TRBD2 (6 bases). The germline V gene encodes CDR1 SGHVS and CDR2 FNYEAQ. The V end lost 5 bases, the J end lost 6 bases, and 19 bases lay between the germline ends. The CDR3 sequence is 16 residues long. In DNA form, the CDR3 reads TGTGCCAGCAGCCCTGGAACCTCGCGGGACGCCGGGGAGCTGTTTTTT. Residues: CASSPGTSRDAGELFF.

DNA of the CDR3: TGTGCCAGCAGTTACTACAGCTCCTACAATGAGCAGTTCTTC. This codes for CASSYYSSYNEQFF. The rearrangement joins TRBV6-5 to TRBJ2-1; D not resolved. Trimming took off 1 base at V and 0 bases at J, with 4 bases between the two ends. This CDR3 region has 14 residues. Germline V gene sequence: CDR1 MNHEY, CDR2 SVGAGI.

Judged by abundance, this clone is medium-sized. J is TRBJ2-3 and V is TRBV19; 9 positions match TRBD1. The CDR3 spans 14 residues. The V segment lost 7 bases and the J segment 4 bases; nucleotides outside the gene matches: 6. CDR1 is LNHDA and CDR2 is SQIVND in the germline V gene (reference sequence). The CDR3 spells CASTKDRGPDTQYF. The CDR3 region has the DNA TGTGCCAGTACAAAGGACAGGGGACCAGATACGCAGTATTTT.

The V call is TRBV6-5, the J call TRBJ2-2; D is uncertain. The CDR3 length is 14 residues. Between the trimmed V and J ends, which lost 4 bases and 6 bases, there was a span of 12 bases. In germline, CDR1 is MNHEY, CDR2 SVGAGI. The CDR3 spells CASSSLMSAGELFF. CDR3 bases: TGTGCCAGCAGTTCCCTTATGAGTGCCGGGGAGCTGTTTTTT.

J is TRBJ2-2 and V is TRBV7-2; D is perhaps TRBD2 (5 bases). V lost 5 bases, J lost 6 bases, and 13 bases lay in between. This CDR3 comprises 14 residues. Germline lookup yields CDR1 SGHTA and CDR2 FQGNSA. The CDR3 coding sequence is TGTGCCAGCAGCGGCGCACTAGTTGCCGGGGAGCTGTTTTTT. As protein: CASSGALVAGELFF.

In DNA form, the CDR3 reads TGCGCCAGCAGCTTGGTAGGGGGCGGCAATGAGCAGTTCTTC. It specifies CASSLVGGGNEQFF. The J gene is TRBJ2-1, the V gene TRBV5-1; TRBD1 agrees at 7 bases. Per germline, CDR1 SGHRS and CDR2 YFSETQ. V trimming: 0 bases; J trimming: 6 bases; junction bases outside the gene matches: 3. CDR3 length: 14 amino acids.

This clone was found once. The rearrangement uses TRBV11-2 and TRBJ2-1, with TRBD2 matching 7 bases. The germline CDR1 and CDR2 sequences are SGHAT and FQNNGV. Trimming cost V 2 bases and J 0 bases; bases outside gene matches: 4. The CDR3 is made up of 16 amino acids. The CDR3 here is CASSLIAGSSYNEQFF. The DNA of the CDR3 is TGTGCCAGCAGCTTAATAGCGGGCAGCTCCTACAATGAGCAGTTCTTC.

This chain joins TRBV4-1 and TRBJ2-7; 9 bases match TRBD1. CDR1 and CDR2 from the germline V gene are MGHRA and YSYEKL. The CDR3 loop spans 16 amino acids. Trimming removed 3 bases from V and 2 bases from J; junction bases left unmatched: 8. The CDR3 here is CASSQGGTGNTYEQYF. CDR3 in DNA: TGCGCCAGCAGCCAGGGGGGGACAGGGAATACCTACGAGCAGTACTTC.

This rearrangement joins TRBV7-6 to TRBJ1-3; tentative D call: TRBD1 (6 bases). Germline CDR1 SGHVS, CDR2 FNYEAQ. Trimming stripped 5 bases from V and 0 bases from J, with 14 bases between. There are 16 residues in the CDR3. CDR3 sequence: CASSETGYSSGNTIYF. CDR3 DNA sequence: TGTGCCAGCAGCGAAACAGGGTATAGCTCTGGAAACACCATATATTTT.

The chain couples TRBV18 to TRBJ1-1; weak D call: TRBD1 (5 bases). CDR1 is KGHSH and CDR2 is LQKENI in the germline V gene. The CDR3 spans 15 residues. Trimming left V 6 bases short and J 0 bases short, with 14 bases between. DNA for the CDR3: TGTGCCAGCTCCTCGGGGGGGGTTATGAACACTGAAGCTTTCTTT. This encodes CASSSGGVMNTEAFF. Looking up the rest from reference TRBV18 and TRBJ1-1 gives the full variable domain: NAGVMQNPRHLVRRRGQEARLRCSPMKGHSHVYWYRQLPEEGLKFMVYLQKENIIDESGMPKERFSAEFPKEGPSILRIQQVVRGDSAAYFCASSSGGVMNTEAFFGQGTRLTVV.

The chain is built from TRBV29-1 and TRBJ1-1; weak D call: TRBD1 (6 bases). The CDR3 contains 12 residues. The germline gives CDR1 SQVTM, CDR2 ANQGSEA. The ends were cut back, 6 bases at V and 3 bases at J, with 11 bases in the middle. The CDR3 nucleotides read TGCAGCGTACACAGGGTATACACTGAAGCTTTCTTT. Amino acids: CSVHRVYTEAFF.

The CDR3 DNA reads TGTGCCAGCAGCCTAACTTACGATGAGCAGTTCTTC. This encodes CASSLTYDEQFF. This rearrangement joins TRBV11-2 to TRBJ2-1; no clear D. CDR3 size: 12 residues. The V end was cut by 5 bases, the J end by 8 bases, with 10 bases between. Germline assignment: CDR1 SGHAT and CDR2 FQNNGV.

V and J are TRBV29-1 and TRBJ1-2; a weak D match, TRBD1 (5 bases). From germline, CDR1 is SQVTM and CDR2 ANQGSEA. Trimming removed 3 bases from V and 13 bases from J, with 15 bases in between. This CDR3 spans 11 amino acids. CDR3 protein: CSVETGTEGTF. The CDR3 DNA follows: TGCAGCGTTGAGACGGGGACGGAGGGCACCTTC.

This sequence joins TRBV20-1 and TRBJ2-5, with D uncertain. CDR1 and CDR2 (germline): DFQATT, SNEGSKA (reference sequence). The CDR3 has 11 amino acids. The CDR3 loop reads CSYAAEETQYF. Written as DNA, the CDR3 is TGCAGCTACGCGGCAGAAGAGACCCAGTACTTC.

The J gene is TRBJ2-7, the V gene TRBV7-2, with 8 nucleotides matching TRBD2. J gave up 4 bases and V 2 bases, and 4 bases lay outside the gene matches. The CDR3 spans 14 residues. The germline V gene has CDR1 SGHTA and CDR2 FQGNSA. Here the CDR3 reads CASSLSGSSYEQYV. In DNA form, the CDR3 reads TGTGCCAGCAGCTTAAGCGGGAGTTCGTACGAGCAGTACGTC.

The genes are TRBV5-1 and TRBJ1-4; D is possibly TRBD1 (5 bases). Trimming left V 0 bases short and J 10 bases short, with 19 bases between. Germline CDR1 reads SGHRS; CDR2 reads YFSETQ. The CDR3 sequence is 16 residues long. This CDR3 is CASSLGSLADSRKLFF. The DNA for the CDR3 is TGCGCCAGCAGCTTGGGGTCGTTGGCAGACAGTCGAAAACTGTTTTTT.